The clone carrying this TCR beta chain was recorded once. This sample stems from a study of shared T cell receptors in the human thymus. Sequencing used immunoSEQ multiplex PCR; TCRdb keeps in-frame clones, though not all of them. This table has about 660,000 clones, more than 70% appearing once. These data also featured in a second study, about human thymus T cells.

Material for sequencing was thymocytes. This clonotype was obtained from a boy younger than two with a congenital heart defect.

The CDR3 protein is CASSERGLGWDNSYEQYF. The CDR3 DNA reads TGTGCCAGCAGTGAACGAGGATTGGGGTGGGACAACTCCTACGAGCAGTACTTC. This rearrangement joins TRBV2 to TRBJ2-7, with D perhaps TRBD1 (6 bases). This CDR3 comprises 18 residues. Germline V lookup: CDR1 SNHLY, CDR2 FYNNEI. Trimming cost V 2 bases and J 0 bases, with 20 bases left between them.